This T cell receptor beta chain was found in a study of blood T cell repertoires in COVID-19 (TCRdb year 2020). Looking at the study overall: Samples from collaborators originated in the United States, Italy and Spain and spanned both the acute and convalescent phases of COVID-19. The prospective study material was composed of cDNA or gDNA derived from T cells, B-cell-depleted T cells, or PBMCs. Deeply sampled blood TCRbeta repertoires from subjects exposed to, actively infected with, or recovered from COVID-19 were included in the dataset. The repertoires were released in a freely available public database intended as a resource for research on the immune response to SARS-CoV-2. The samples were drawn from the first 160 participants of the ongoing ImmuneRACE study and from some 1,300 subjects provided by 6 global collaborators. Sample metadata almost always included a de-identified subject ID, COVID-19 status, age in years and sex. Where available, HLA class I and class II types were obtained from metadata supplied by the sample provider rather than from assay-based typing. Overall study outcomes, separate from this receptor: How much clinical and demographic metadata was included differed by source and by participant, and the metadata was provided uncurated.

One collaborating source in Seattle enrolled patients during active infection and followed them longitudinally through the course of disease. Whole blood was collected in K2EDTA tubes by collaborating institutions according to the institutions' own protocols. For TCRbeta analysis, collaborator samples were shipped as frozen whole blood, as isolated PBMCs, or as DNA extracted from either sample type. The immunoSEQ Assay, a bias-controlled multiplex PCR, was used to amplify TCRbeta CDR3 regions from genomic DNA. In the original analysis: The number of nucleated cells in each sample was estimated from the amplification of reference gene primers within the assay. To quantify the absolute abundance of each unique TCRbeta CDR3 rearrangement, sequence reads were collapsed and filtered. Productive Simpson clonality was computed per sample as the square root of Simpson's diversity index over productive rearrangements. Drawn from immuneACCESS, this table holds only the in-frame rearrangements with V and J called that TCRdb kept. Clones are partly lost; checked studies trace under half to an unresolved V gene and leave the rest unexplained. V and J calls and clone size are copied from that table; D and trimming were computed from the DNA. The table for this sample lists 150,000 to 200,000 clones; 79% of them were counted only once. More than 6.5% of the sample is taken by the ten largest.

Between the V and J ends, shortened by 9 bases and 0 bases respectively, the junction contains 28 bases. The germline V gene gives CDR1 as KGHDR and CDR2 as SFDVKD. The CDR3 has 20 amino acids, counting the end cysteine and phenylalanine. Only CDR3 DNA remains: 60 bases, in frame from the first base. Concerning this clone: Its antigen specificity is not known. Per-nucleotide qualities are absent, and no much larger clonotype sits a single base away.

This receptor chain uses TRBV24-1 and TRBJ2-2; a weak D assignment points to TRBD1 (6 bases agree). The TCR was taken from a woman in her fifties or sixties with COVID-19, enrolled during active disease. Sequenced sample: peripheral blood. The DNA reads as follows: TGTGCCACCTACAGGGTGGACAAAATCCCGGGACAAACGAACACCGGGGAGCTGTTTTTT. It translates to CATYRVDKIPGQTNTGELFF.